Each of the 22 T cell receptor beta chains below was sequenced from the same sample in a study of beta chain features in type 1 diabetes. Notes on the study in general: Shorter TCRB CDR3s, moderately but significantly so, were found in Type 1 diabetes patients in all four CD4+ subsets.

Reverse transcribing all isolated RNA meant expressed TCRB transcripts were sequenced. TCRdb's copy holds only in-frame clones and misses some; the assay was immunoSEQ multiplex PCR. This sample has around 710,000 clones, with 9.5% to 15% found just once. Their specific antigens are unknown. Sequencing was carried out using naive CD4+ T cells from blood. These receptor sequences come from a man younger than 40 with type 1 diabetes.

This clone has more than one count but fewer than ten. The gene calls are TRBV5-1 and TRBJ2-2; 9 nucleotides match TRBD1. There are 16 residues in the CDR3. Germline trimming cut 4 bases from V and 4 bases from J; bases unmatched to any gene: 8. Germline CDR1 and CDR2: SGHRS and YFSETQ. CDR3 DNA: TGCGCCAGCAGCGAGGAGGGACAGGGTGGCACCGGGGAGCTGTTTTTT. Protein product: CASSEEGQGGTGELFF.

This chain joins TRBV5-4 and TRBJ1-1; possible D gene TRBD1, 6 bases. The germline gives CDR1 SGHNT, CDR2 YYREEE (reference sequence). The CDR3 runs 15 residues. V lost 3 bases and J lost 1, with 13 bases in between. DNA for the CDR3: TGTGCCAGCAGCTCACCCGGACAGAGGAACACTGAAGCTTTCTTT. Protein sequence: CASSSPGQRNTEAFF.

The chain couples TRBV2 to TRBJ1-5; 8 bases match TRBD1. The CDR3 has 14 residues. CDR1 SNHLY and CDR2 FYNNEI come from the germline V gene. Germline trimming cut 7 bases from V and 2 bases from J; bases unmatched to any gene: 4. CDR3 sequence: CASTLTGGNQPQHF. CDR3 nucleotide sequence: TGTGCCAGCACCCTGACAGGGGGCAATCAGCCCCAGCATTTT.

This clone was seen more than once but under ten times. The chain combines TRBV11-2 with TRBJ2-1; no clear D gene. The CDR3 spans 14 residues. Per the germline V gene, CDR1 is SGHAT and CDR2 is FQNNGV. Between the trimmed V and J ends, which lost 2 bases and 12 bases, there was a span of 17 bases. Here the CDR3 reads CASSLSAVGLGQFF. For the CDR3, the DNA is TGTGCCAGCAGCTTATCGGCGGTGGGGTTGGGGCAGTTCTTC.

This clone was seen only a few times. This CDR3 reads CSVRTGSHSPLHF. DNA of the CDR3: TGCAGCGTCCGGACAGGGAGTCATTCACCCCTCCACTTT. V is TRBV29-1 and J is TRBJ1-6, with 8 bases matching TRBD1. V lost 6 bases, J lost 8 bases, and 6 bases stayed unmatched. The CDR3 spans 13 residues. Germline V CDR1 and CDR2: SQVTM, ANQGSEA.

This clone was observed a few times. The J gene is TRBJ2-7, the V gene TRBV29-1, with 8 bases identical to TRBD1. Germline CDR1 and CDR2: SQVTM and ANQGSEA. This CDR3 region has 15 residues. The V segment lost 6 bases and the J segment 2 bases; nucleotides outside the gene matches: 12. In DNA form, the CDR3 reads TGCAGCGTGGGGGGCGGACAGGGCCGTACCTACGAGCAGTACTTC. It is translated as CSVGGGQGRTYEQYF.

This chain joins TRBV7-2 and TRBJ2-1; 9 bases align to TRBD1. The ends lost 4 bases at V and 4 bases at J; junction bases unmatched: 5. CDR3 size: 15 residues. CDR1 and CDR2 (germline): SGHTA, FQGNSA. CDR3 DNA sequence: TGTGCCAGCAGCTCGGACAGGGGACTTTACAATGAGCAGTTCTTC. Translating it yields CASSSDRGLYNEQFF.

V is TRBV4-2 and J is TRBJ2-1; TRBD1 aligns across 9 bases. The germline gives CDR1 LGHNA, CDR2 YNFKEQ. Germline trimming cut 4 bases from V and 4 bases from J; bases unmatched to any gene: 8. The CDR3 is 16 amino acids. DNA for the CDR3: TGTGCCAGCAGCCCCTCTAACAGGGGGCGATACAATGAGCAGTTCTTC. Translating it yields CASSPSNRGRYNEQFF.

This CDR3 reads CSVGLALSFYEQYF. The CDR3 DNA follows: TGCAGCGTTGGATTGGCCTTAAGTTTCTACGAGCAGTACTTC. The genes are TRBV29-1 and TRBJ2-7; D remains unclear. This CDR3 contains 14 residues. Germline-derived CDR1 and CDR2 are SQVTM and ANQGSEA. Trimming shortened V by 4 bases and J by 3 bases, and 16 bases separated the two germline ends.

CDR3 sequence: CASSESGTVNTGELFF. CDR3 in DNA: TGTGCCAGCAGTGAATCAGGGACAGTCAACACCGGGGAGCTGTTTTTT. This rearrangement joins TRBV2 to TRBJ2-2; 7 nucleotides match TRBD1. Trimming cost V 2 bases and J 2 bases; bases outside gene matches: 5. Germline assignment: CDR1 SNHLY and CDR2 FYNNEI. The CDR3 sequence is 16 residues long.

V is TRBV29-1 and J is TRBJ1-3; no reliable D call. This CDR3 has 14 amino acids. With 5 bases removed from V and 4 bases from J, the gap between germline ends came to 15 bases. The germline V gene encodes CDR1 SQVTM and CDR2 ANQGSEA. CDR3 nucleotides: TGCAGCGTTATAGTGAGCCGCGAAGGAAACACCATATATTTT. Translated: CSVIVSREGNTIYF.

This clone occurred a few times. The sample carries other DNA sequences with the same CDR3. The chain uses TRBV5-1 and TRBJ2-1; D may be TRBD2 (6 bases). The V gene lost 2 bases and the J gene lost 1 base, with 10 bases spanning the gap. The germline V gene has CDR1 SGHRS and CDR2 YFSETQ. This CDR3 has 15 residues. CDR3 amino acids: CASSLGGGSYNEQFF. In DNA, the CDR3 is TGCGCCAGCAGCTTAGGTGGGGGGTCCTACAATGAGCAGTTCTTC. Full variable domain (remainder filled in from reference TRBV5-1 and TRBJ2-1): KAGVTQTPRYLIKTRGQQVTLSCSPISGHRSVSWYQQTPGQGLQFLFEYFSETQRNKGNFPGRFSGRQFSNSRSEMNVSTLELGDSALYLCASSLGGGSYNEQFFGPGTRLTVL.

The chain employs TRBV5-1 and TRBJ2-3, with TRBD2 matching 7 bases. J was trimmed by 1 base and V by 3 bases; bases with no gene match: 5. CDR1 SGHRS and CDR2 YFSETQ come from the germline V gene. CDR3 length: 15 residues. CDR3 nucleotide sequence: TGCGCCAGCAGCTCATGGAGCGGGGGCACAGATACGCAGTATTTT. Protein sequence: CASSSWSGGTDTQYF.

In this sample, this clone turned up a few times. This chain joins TRBV30 and TRBJ1-2; a possible D gene is TRBD1 (6 bases). This CDR3 is 13 amino acids long. V was shortened by 3 bases and J by 4 bases, with 12 bases between the two germline ends. Germline V gives CDR1 GTSNPN, CDR2 SVGIG (reference sequence). CDR3 loop: CAWSDGTLYGYTF. The CDR3 DNA reads TGTGCCTGGAGCGATGGGACACTCTATGGCTACACCTTC.

Comment on this clone: Other nucleotide sequences from this sample produce the same CDR3. This chain joins TRBV6-5 and TRBJ1-2, with D possibly being TRBD1 (5 bases). This CDR3 is 13 amino acids long. V was clipped by 2 bases and J by 1 base, with 5 bases between them. The germline V gene encodes CDR1 MNHEY and CDR2 SVGAGI. The CDR3 sequence: CASSYDSNYGYTF. For the CDR3, the DNA is TGTGCCAGCAGTTACGACAGTAACTATGGCTACACCTTC.

This clone was detected a few times. J is TRBJ1-2 and V is TRBV7-9; D may be TRBD1 (5 bases). There are 13 residues in the CDR3. Germline-derived CDR1 and CDR2 are SEHNR and FQNEAQ (reference sequence). Between the trimmed V and J ends, which lost 2 bases and 9 bases, there was a span of 13 bases. Here the CDR3 reads CASSLIQEGSYTF. The CDR3 nucleotides are TGTGCCAGCAGCTTAATACAGGAGGGAAGCTACACCTTC.

This clone was counted between two and nine times. The chain employs TRBV10-3 and TRBJ1-5; D is possibly TRBD1 (5 bases). V was cut by 0 bases and J by 7 bases, with 13 bases left in between. Germline assignment: CDR1 ENHRY and CDR2 SYGVKD. The CDR3 is made up of 15 amino acids. As DNA, the CDR3 is TGTGCCATCAGTGAGTCAAGAGGGGACGGACAGCCCCAGCATTTT. This encodes CAISESRGDGQPQHF.

The rearrangement joins TRBV6-5 to TRBJ1-2, with D unresolved. Trimming took 2 bases from V and 3 from J, leaving 13 bases between them. This CDR3 contains 15 residues. Germline loops: CDR1 MNHEY, CDR2 SVGAGI. CDR3 in DNA: TGTGCCAGCAGTTACGTCGGGCCCCGCGACTATGGCTACACCTTC. Translation gives CASSYVGPRDYGYTF.

This clone appeared a few times. Additional DNA sequences in this sample encode the identical CDR3. J is TRBJ2-3 and V is TRBV4-3; TRBD1 matches at 12 bases. The V and J ends lost 4 bases and 6 bases, in that order; junction bases with no gene match: 2. The germline gives CDR1 LGHNA, CDR2 YSLEER. The CDR3 covers 14 residues. The CDR3: CASSPGQGADTQYF. The CDR3 nucleotides are TGCGCCAGCAGCCCGGGACAGGGGGCCGATACGCAGTATTTT.

V is TRBV5-6 and J is TRBJ1-6, with TRBD1 matching over 10 bases. V lost 3 bases and J lost 12; bases outside the gene matches: 9. The CDR3 consists of 15 residues. CDR1 is SGHDT and CDR2 is YYEEEE in the germline V gene. This chain's CDR3 is CASSSLGQGVGPLHF. DNA of the CDR3: TGTGCCAGCAGCTCCTTAGGACAGGGGGTAGGACCCCTCCACTTT.

This clone appeared a few times. CDR3 sequence reads: CASSRTSGADTQYF. In DNA form, the CDR3 reads TGTGCCAGCTCGCGGACTAGCGGGGCAGATACGCAGTATTTT. The rearrangement links TRBV18 to TRBJ2-3; 12 nucleotides agree with TRBD2. CDR1 is KGHSH and CDR2 is LQKENI in the germline V gene. The CDR3 length is 14 residues. J lost 4 bases, V lost 6 bases, and 2 bases had no gene match.

Concerning this clone itself: The junction does not match germline at one end; this may be a read error. The rearrangement links TRBV10-3 to TRBJ2-5; D is unresolved. CDR3 length: 13 amino acids. Germline values: CDR1 ENHRY, CDR2 SYGVKD. As DNA, the CDR3 is TGTGCCATCGGTGACACTAAGGGAGAGACCCAGTACTTC. Protein sequence: CAIGDTKGETQYF.